This T cell receptor (beta chain) comes out of a study of long-term antiretroviral therapy in people with HIV. V was trimmed by 4 bases and J by 1 base, leaving 14 bases between them. Germline V gene sequence: CDR1 SGHRS, CDR2 YFSETQ. The CDR3 is made up of 15 amino acids. Each HIV-infected participant was given treatment in the United States. Version v3.0 of the immunoSEQ assay was performed at survey level. Produced via immunoSEQ multiplex PCR; TCRdb's table is partial and in-frame only. Of about 24,000 clones in the sample, about nine tenths were seen once. The sample was unsorted PBMCs, taken 1.8 years before starting antiretroviral therapy. This TCR came from a man aged 45-65 years with HIV. This chain connects TRBV5-1 to TRBJ1-1; D call uncertain. Here the CDR3 reads CASSVRHRENTEAFF. CDR3 nucleotides: TGCGCCAGCAGCGTTAGACACCGAGAGAACACTGAAGCTTTCTTT. Supplemented by reference TRBV5-1 and TRBJ1-1, the full variable domain reads KAGVTQTPRYLIKTRGQQVTLSCSPISGHRSVSWYQQTPGQGLQFLFEYFSETQRNKGNFPGRFSGRQFSNSRSEMNVSTLELGDSALYLCASSVRHRENTEAFFGQGTRLTVV.